A single T cell receptor beta chain is shown here with its context. The V gene lost 0 bases and the J gene lost 5 bases, with 13 bases spanning the gap. Germline V gene lookup returns CDR1 DFQATT and CDR2 SNEGSKA (reference sequence). The CDR3 has 14 residues. TCRdb reprocessed the RT-PCR reads via MiXCR and lists one record per CDR3 protein. The table has about 680,000 distinct CDR3 sequences, about 14% seen once; the top ten hold 3.6%. This clonotype originated in a female donor in good health, serving as a healthy control. The chain combines TRBV20-1 with TRBJ2-5; D could derive from TRBD1 or TRBD2 (5 bases each). The sequenced sample consisted of memory CD4+ T cells from blood. CDR3 DNA sequence: TGCAGTGCTAGAGAAACGGGACCTTGGGAGACCCAGTACTTC. Its protein is CSARETGPWETQYF.